Presented here are 7 T cell receptor beta chains from one specimen sequenced in a study of identical twins. TCRdb used MiXCR to reprocess the 5' RACE reads, holding one entry per CDR3 protein. The table records more than 250,000 distinct CDR3 sequences, less than 9% of them present only once. A further study also used this sample, focusing on yellow fever vaccine responses in identical twins.

Sequencing was done on a sample of memory (CD45RO+) T cells sorted from blood. These receptors originate from a woman in her late teens or twenties in good health.

This clonotype was observed many times. The chain couples TRBV2 to TRBJ2-6; weak D call: TRBD1 (5 bases). The V end was cut by 6 bases, the J end by 0 bases, with 9 bases between. The germline V gene has CDR1 SNHLY and CDR2 FYNNEI. The CDR3 is 15 residues long. The CDR3 here is CASRQESSGANVLTF. As DNA, the CDR3 is TGTGCCAGCAGACAGGAGTCCTCTGGGGCCAACGTCCTGACTTTC.

This chain uses TRBV10-3 with TRBJ2-5; the match to TRBD1 covers 8 bases. Trimming at V came to 7 bases and at J to 5 bases, leaving 9 bases not matched to a gene. The CDR3 totals 14 residues. Looked up from germline, CDR1 is ENHRY and CDR2 is SYGVKD. As DNA, the CDR3 is TGTGCCATCAAAGACAGGGGTGAGGTGGAGACCCAGTACTTC. This gives the protein CAIKDRGEVETQYF.

This chain uses TRBV20-1 with TRBJ2-1; 9 bases fit TRBD2. Losses at the gene ends were 6 bases for V and 4 bases for J; bases not matched to a gene: 4. The CDR3 loop spans 13 amino acids. Per the germline V gene, CDR1 is DFQATT and CDR2 is SNEGSKA (reference sequence). For the CDR3, the DNA is TGCAGTGCCGCGACTAGCGGTTACAATGAGCAGTTCTTC. This codes for CSAATSGYNEQFF.

This clonotype came up many times. The J gene is TRBJ2-1, the V gene TRBV24-1, with D maybe TRBD1 (6 bases). Looked up from germline, CDR1 is KGHDR and CDR2 is SFDVKD. The ends were cut back, 0 bases at V and 1 base at J, with 12 bases in the middle. CDR3 length: 17 amino acids. CDR3 DNA: TGTGCCACCAGTGATTTGAAGGTGCAGGGGTCCTACAATGAGCAGTTCTTC. Its translation is CATSDLKVQGSYNEQFF.

There are many counts of this clonotype. In DNA form, the CDR3 reads TGTGCCAGCAACAAACTAGCGGGAAACAATGAGCAGTTCTTC. Protein: CASNKLAGNNEQFF. V usage is TRBV12-3 or TRBV12-4 and J usage is TRBJ2-1, with 10 positions matching TRBD2. The CDR3 spans 14 residues. Trimming took 7 bases from V and 5 from J; bases not matched to a gene: 5.

This clonotype has a handful of counts. CDR3 nucleotide sequence: TGTGCCAGCAGCTTACTCCTGGGACTAGCGGGAGGCGAGCAGTACTTC. Translated, it gives CASSLLLGLAGGEQYF. The genes are TRBV7-2 and TRBJ2-7; TRBD2 agrees at 15 bases. From germline, CDR1 is SGHTA and CDR2 FQGNSA. The CDR3 is 16 amino acids. After removal of 2 bases from V and 6 bases from J, the junction contained 5 bases not matched to a gene.

This clonotype came up many times. The V call is TRBV12-3 or TRBV12-4, the J call TRBJ1-4, with D uncertain. Deletions cut 7 bases from V and 0 bases from J, with 9 bases between. The CDR3 has 14 residues. CDR3 amino acids: CASKDAATNEKLFF. For the CDR3, the DNA is TGTGCCAGCAAGGACGCGGCAACTAATGAAAAACTGTTTTTT.